This T cell receptor (beta chain) is from a study of cytomegalovirus exposure and HLA in healthy donors. Broader study findings: Reports described diagnosis of cytomegalovirus status by the classifier as highly specific and sensitive.

From the roughly 120-subject validation cohort, which was separate from the roughly 670-subject first cohort, the donors were drawn. Germline CDR1 and CDR2: MNHNS and SASEGT. Trimming stripped 3 bases from V and 0 bases from J, with 9 bases between. The CDR3 loop spans 15 amino acids. Comment on this clone: Its specificity is unknown.

Produced via immunoSEQ multiplex PCR; TCRdb's table is partial and in-frame only. Found here are roughly 150,000 clones, around nine tenths of them singletons; the top ten hold over 3%. The source material was PBMCs. This TCR was recovered from a woman aged 18-30 years in good health and CMV-seropositive. This sequence joins TRBV6-1 and TRBJ1-3, with D hard to call. The CDR3 nucleotides are TGTGCCAGCAGTGACCCCGGTGGCTCTGGAAACACCATATATTTT. This translates into CASSDPGGSGNTIYF.